This T cell receptor (beta chain) was identified during a study of blood T cell repertoires in COVID-19. Study at large: Researchers got acute and convalescent COVID-19 samples from the United States, Italy and Spain. In each case, the material was cDNA or gDNA derived from T cells, B-cell-depleted T cells, or PBMCs.

The CDR3 extends over 12 amino acids. V lost 7 bases, J lost 1 base, and 10 bases lay in between. The germline V gene has CDR1 SQVTM and CDR2 ANQGSEA. In the authors' methods: The assay estimated nucleated cells by amplifying reference gene primers. Only in-frame clones appear in the TCRdb table, and some are missing; sequencing was by immunoSEQ multiplex PCR. D and trimming come from the DNA, and the V and J calls and clone size come from that table. The table has fewer than 110,000 clones, under 95% seen once. Sequencing used peripheral blood. This chain uses TRBV29-1 with TRBJ1-1; D not certain. The clonotype was recovered from a woman aged 25 to 39 with acute or convalescent COVID-19. The CDR3 DNA sequence: TGCAGCGGTGGAACAGCGAACACTGAAGCTTTCTTT. This codes for CSGGTANTEAFF.